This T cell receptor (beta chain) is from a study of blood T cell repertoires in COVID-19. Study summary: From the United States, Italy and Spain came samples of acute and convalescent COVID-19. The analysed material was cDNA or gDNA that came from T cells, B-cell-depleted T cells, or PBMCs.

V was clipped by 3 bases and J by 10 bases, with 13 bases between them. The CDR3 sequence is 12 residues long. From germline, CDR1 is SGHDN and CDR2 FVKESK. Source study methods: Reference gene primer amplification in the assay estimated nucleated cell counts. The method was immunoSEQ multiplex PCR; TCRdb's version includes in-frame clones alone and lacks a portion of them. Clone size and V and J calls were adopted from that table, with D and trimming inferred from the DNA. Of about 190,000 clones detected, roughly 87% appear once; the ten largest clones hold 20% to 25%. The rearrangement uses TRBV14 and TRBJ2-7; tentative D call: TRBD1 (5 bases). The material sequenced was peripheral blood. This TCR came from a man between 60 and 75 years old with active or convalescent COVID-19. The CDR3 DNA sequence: TGTGCCAGCAGCCAGCTACAGGTTCACCAGTACTTC. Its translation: CASSQLQVHQYF. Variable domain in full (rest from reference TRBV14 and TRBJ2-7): EAGVTQFPSHSVIEKGQTVTLRCDPISGHDNLYWYRRVMGKEIKFLLHFVKESKQDESGMPNNRFLAERTGGTYSTLKVQPAELEDSGVYFCASSQLQVHQYFGPGTRLTVT.